The source of this T cell receptor beta chain is a study of regulatory T cells in long-lasting Graves disease (dated by TCRdb to about 2021). Context from the whole study: Antithyroid drugs had been taken for less than 3 months by newly diagnosed Graves' disease patients. The study took place in China and was registered as a clinical trial. Patients with persistent Graves' disease were compared with patients with newly diagnosed Graves' disease using TCR sequencing and RNA sequencing of peripheral blood. A total of some 33 samples were covered by TCR sequencing, comprising around 13 persistent and 20 or so newly diagnosed Graves' disease patients.

Notes on this clonotype: No cognate antigen has been identified for it. Base qualities are not at hand, and no much larger clone is one base apart.

The time point label on this specimen signifies: newly diagnosed GD, antithyroid drugs for less than 3 months. RNA was extracted from PBMCs in TRIzol for both TCR sequencing and RNA sequencing. Graves' disease was diagnosed according to American Thyroid Association guidelines. Recruitment of patients was carried out at an endocrinology department in Xi'an, China. From each patient, nine milliliters of peripheral blood was collected into an EDTA anticoagulant tube. Ficoll Paque Plus density gradient separation was used to isolate PBMCs, and no further T cell sorting was done. RNA quality was checked with an Agilent 2100 Bioanalyzer and agarose gel, and concentration with a NanoDrop 2000. General conclusions and limits of the study: The authors acknowledged the small sample size as a limitation that may reduce accuracy. Peripheral blood alone was examined, since thyroid tissue, which constituted the primary lesion, could not be accessed. Sequencing and analysis were restricted to the TCR beta chain. Preferential use of TRBV28, TRBJ1-2 and TRBJ2-5 was observed in persistent disease, whereas TRBV20-1 and TRBJ2-1 were favored in newly diagnosed disease. Patients with persistent disease shared more public clonotypes (under 3,000) than newly diagnosed patients did (around 930). Persistent Graves' disease patients showed lower TCR Shannon entropy and fewer highly expanded clones than newly diagnosed patients, suggesting clonal expansion.

Libraries were constructed by multiplex PCR. Sequencing instrument: Illumina HiSeq 4000. TCR beta libraries were built with iRepertoire HTBI primers and Arm-PCR amplification of CDR3 regions. Gel purification was performed on PCR products prior to sequencing. For the original study's pipeline: Gene usage analysis of CDR3 amino acid clonotypes used the 55 to 65 TRBV and 11 to 15 TRBJ segments found across samples. COPE and FqMerger were used to merge filtered high-quality paired reads into contigs. BLAST was used to align contigs to IMGT TRBV, TRBD and TRBJ reference genes, and CDR3 was defined according to IMGT. Clonotypes above 0.1% frequency were classified as highly expanded clones. Repertoire diversity was measured by Shannon entropy, and V-J evenness by the Gini coefficient. A clonotype was considered public if more than one individual shared it. TCRdb itself trimmed the public reads at Q25 with fastp, ran MiXCR and retained productive beta chains. Every CDR3 protein is listed once, alongside the most common genes and DNA of its rows. TCRdb, rather than the study authors, made the V and J calls. This sample comprises around 480,000 distinct CDR3 sequences, about 15% of them detected only once. The top ten clonotypes cover 20% to 25% of the sample.

The V and J ends are trimmed by 2 bases and 5 bases, leaving 16 bases between them. Its CDR3 holds 15 amino acids, cysteine through phenylalanine. CDR3 DNA only is kept here, 45 bases in frame from base 1. CDR1 and CDR2 are drawn from the germline V gene: MGHRA, YSYEKL. This sample also appeared in a second study, on T cells in Graves' hyperthyroidism and ophthalmopathy. The second study reports: Graves' hyperthyroidism was defined as stable when no progression to ophthalmopathy occurred over 18 months of follow-up. Hyperthyroidism patients were newly diagnosed, had a disease duration of under 2 months, and were aged 18 to 65 years. Patients with uncontrolled infections, other autoimmune diseases, pregnancy or lactation were excluded. Diagnoses were based on clinical symptoms, serum thyroxine and TRAb, thyroid ultrasound and orbital computed tomography. A first-round RT-PCR of the TCR CDR3 used the HTBI primer set with the Qiagen OneStep RT-PCR kit. Most expanded thyroid clonotypes (frequency above 0.001) were also detected in blood, suggesting blood repertoires may reflect thyroid immune responses. A model built on a 13 V-J signature distinguished ophthalmopathy from stable hyperthyroidism, reaching about 88% sensitivity and approximately 83% specificity in cross-validation and 80%/75% in testing. In validation, the model predicted progression to ophthalmopathy a median of approximately 6.3 months before onset, with over 55% sensitivity and 72.22% specificity. A discovery cohort of roughly 100 patients, roughly 43 with Graves' ophthalmopathy and 55 to 60 with stable Graves' hyperthyroidism, was used to find distinguishing TCR V-J signatures. An independent validation cohort of about 19 hyperthyroidism patients and approximately 15 patients who later progressed to ophthalmopathy tested prospective prediction of ophthalmopathy. The 75 to 100 discovery patients were divided at random into training and test sets in a 7:3 ratio. In several Graves' hyperthyroidism patients, the study also compared T-cell repertoires from thyroid tissue with T-cell repertoires from blood. Following sampling, methimazole starting at 30 mg daily was given to hyperthyroidism patients, and high-dose intravenous methylprednisolone was given to ophthalmopathy patients. Libraries were constructed in a second round of multiplex PCR, after which size selection and purification were performed. Libraries were sequenced paired-end with 100 bp reads on an Illumina HiSeq2000. Raw data were processed with SOAPnuke, discarding reads with adapters, uncalled bases, mean Phred below 15, or no exact constant-primer or identifier match. High-quality paired reads were merged with COPE v1.2.5, and unique nucleotide sequences were defined as clonotypes. Clonotypes were aligned to IMGT TRBV, TRBD and TRBJ reference segments using MiTCR v1.1. The analysis was restricted to V-J combinations with a frequency above 0.0001, which together covered about 99% of the repertoires. A TCS score was defined as the ratio of F50 (clonal expansion) to E x V (chaos), with BLOSUM62-based TCRdist applied between CDR3 peptides within each V-J. Welch's t-statistics and random forest reduced roughly 500 V-J features to 13, which were used in a naive Bayes classifier (R e1071). Sample size was not statistically predetermined, and investigators were not blinded to group allocation. The paper reports TCR Vbeta CDR3 sequencing of roughly 140 peripheral blood samples: 43 ophthalmopathy, some 80 hyperthyroidism and around 17 progressor patients.

The TCR sequence derives from a woman aged 35-65 years with Graves disease. Donor details come from another sample of the same person, matched by shared clones. The chain is encoded by TRBV4-1 joined to TRBJ2-7, and TRBD1 may be the D gene, going by 6 matching bases. The specimen was peripheral blood mononuclear cells (PBMCs), collected at new diagnosis, from a patient treated with antithyroid drugs. The sequenced DNA: TGCGCCAGCAGCCAACACCAGGGGTCCCCCGACGAGCAGTACTTC. Its translation reads: CASSQHQGSPDEQYF.